Below are 2 T cell receptor beta chains sequenced from a single sample in a study of shared clonotypes between healthy human individuals (dated by TCRdb to about 2020). The library was made by the immunoSEQ multiplex PCR assay. Not all clones reach the TCRdb copy of this immuneACCESS table, which keeps in-frame sequences only. Checked studies attribute under half of the gap to unresolved V genes and leave the rest unexplained. The sample table holds about 520,000 clones, of which roughly 80% were seen once. More than 10% of the sample goes to the ten largest clones. The sample taken for sequencing was PBMCs. These receptors were taken from a woman aged 40 to 50 in good health. Some clones in this sample may be carry-over from other donors' samples.

The genes are TRBV6-6 and TRBJ1-5, with D uncertain. V was cut by 2 bases and J by 6 bases, with 11 bases left in between. The CDR3 consists of 14 residues. Germline V gives CDR1 MNHNY, CDR2 SVGAGI (reference sequence). The CDR3 is CASSYKSVGQPQHF. CDR3 DNA: TGTGCCAGCAGTTACAAGTCGGTAGGTCAGCCCCAGCATTTT.

The chain joins TRBV5-6 to TRBJ2-5, with a possible D match to TRBD2 (5 bases). The DNA end lines up better with TRBJ2-7; the J call may be wrong. This CDR3 comprises 13 residues. Germline V gives CDR1 SGHDT, CDR2 YYEEEE. The CDR3 DNA sequence: TGTGCCAGCAGCTCCCGGGGTTACCACGAGCAGTACTTC. Its translation is CASSSRGYHEQYF.